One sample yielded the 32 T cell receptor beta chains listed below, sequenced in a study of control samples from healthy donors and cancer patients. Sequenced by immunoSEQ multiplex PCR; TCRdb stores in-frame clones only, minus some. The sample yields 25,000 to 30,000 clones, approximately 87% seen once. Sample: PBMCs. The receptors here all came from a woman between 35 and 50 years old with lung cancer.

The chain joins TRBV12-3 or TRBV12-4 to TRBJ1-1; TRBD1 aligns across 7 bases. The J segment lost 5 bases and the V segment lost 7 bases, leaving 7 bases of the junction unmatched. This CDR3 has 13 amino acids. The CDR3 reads CASTQDRSTEAFF. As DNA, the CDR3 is TGTGCCAGCACCCAGGACAGGTCGACTGAAGCTTTCTTT.

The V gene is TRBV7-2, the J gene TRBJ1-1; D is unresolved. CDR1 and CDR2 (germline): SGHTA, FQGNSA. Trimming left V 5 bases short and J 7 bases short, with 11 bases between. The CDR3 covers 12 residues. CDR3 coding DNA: TGTGCCAGCAGCCTACAACTCTTTGAAGCTTTCTTT. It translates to CASSLQLFEAFF.

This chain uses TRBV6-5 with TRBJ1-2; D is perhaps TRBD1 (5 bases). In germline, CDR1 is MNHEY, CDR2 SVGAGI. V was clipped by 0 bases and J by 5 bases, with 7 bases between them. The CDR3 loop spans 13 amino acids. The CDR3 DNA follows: TGTGCCAGCAGTTACTCGCCAGGGTATGGCTACACCTTC. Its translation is CASSYSPGYGYTF.

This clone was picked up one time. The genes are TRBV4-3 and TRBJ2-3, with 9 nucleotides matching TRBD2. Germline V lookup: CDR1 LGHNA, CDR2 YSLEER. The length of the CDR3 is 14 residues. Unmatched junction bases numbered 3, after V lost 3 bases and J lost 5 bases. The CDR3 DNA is TGCGCCAGCAGCCAGATTAGCGGGGGAGATACGCAGTATTTT. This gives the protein CASSQISGGDTQYF.

As DNA, the CDR3 is TGTGCCTGGAGTGTACGACTAGCGGGGAACGAGCAGTACTTC. It yields the protein CAWSVRLAGNEQYF. The chain employs TRBV30 and TRBJ2-7; 11 bases match TRBD2. The CDR3 loop spans 14 amino acids. Germline V gene lookup returns CDR1 GTSNPN and CDR2 SVGIG (reference sequence). J was trimmed by 5 bases and V by 0 bases; bases with no gene match: 3.

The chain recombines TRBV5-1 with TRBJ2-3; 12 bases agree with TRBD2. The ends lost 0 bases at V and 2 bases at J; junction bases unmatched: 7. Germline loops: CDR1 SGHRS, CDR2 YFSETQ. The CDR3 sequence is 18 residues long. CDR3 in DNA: TGCGCCAGCAGCTTGGAAGGAGCTAGCGGGGGGGCCACAGATACGCAGTATTTT. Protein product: CASSLEGASGGATDTQYF.

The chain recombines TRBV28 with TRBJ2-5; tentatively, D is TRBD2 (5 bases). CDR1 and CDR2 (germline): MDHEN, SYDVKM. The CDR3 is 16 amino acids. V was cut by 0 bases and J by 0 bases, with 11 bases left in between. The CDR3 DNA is TGTGCCAGCAGTTTATGGTTGCGGGCCAACCAAGAGACCCAGTACTTC. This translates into CASSLWLRANQETQYF.

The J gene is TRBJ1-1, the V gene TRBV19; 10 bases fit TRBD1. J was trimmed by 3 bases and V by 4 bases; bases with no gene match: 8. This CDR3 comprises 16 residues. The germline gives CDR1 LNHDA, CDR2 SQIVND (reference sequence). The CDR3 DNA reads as TGTGCCAGTAGTACCCGACAGGGGGCCGGTTACACTGAAGCTTTCTTT. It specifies CASSTRQGAGYTEAFF.

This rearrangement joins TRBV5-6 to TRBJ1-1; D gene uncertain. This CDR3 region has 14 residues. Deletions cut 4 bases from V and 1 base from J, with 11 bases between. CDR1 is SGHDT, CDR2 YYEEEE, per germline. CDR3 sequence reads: CASSPYQRNTEAFF. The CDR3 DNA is TGTGCCAGCAGCCCATACCAGAGGAACACTGAAGCTTTCTTT.

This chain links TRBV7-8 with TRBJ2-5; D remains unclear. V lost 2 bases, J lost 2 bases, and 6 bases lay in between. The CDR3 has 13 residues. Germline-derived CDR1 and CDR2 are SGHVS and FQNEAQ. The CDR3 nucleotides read TGTGCCAGCAGCTTATACTCTCAAGAGACCCAGTACTTC. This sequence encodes CASSLYSQETQYF.

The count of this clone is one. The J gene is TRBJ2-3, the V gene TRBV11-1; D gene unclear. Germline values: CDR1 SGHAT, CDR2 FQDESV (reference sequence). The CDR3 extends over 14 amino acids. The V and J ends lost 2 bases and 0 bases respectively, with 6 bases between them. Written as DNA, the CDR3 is TGTGCCAGCAGCTTAAAGGAGAGCACAGATACGCAGTATTTT. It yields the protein CASSLKESTDTQYF.

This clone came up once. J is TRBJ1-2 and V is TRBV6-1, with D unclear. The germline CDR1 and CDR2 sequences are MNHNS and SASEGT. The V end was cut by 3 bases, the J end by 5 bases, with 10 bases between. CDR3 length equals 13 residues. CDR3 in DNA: TGTGCCAGCAGTGATGGGCTGGGGTATGGCTACACCTTC. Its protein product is CASSDGLGYGYTF.

The CDR3 coding sequence is TGTGCCAGCAGCTTAGGGGCCGGGGATCAGCCCCAGCATTTT. Protein sequence: CASSLGAGDQPQHF. J is TRBJ1-5 and V is TRBV7-9; D call uncertain. V lost 1 base and J 5 bases, leaving 9 bases between the germline ends. The CDR3 sequence is 14 residues long. The germline V gene encodes CDR1 SEHNR and CDR2 FQNEAQ (reference sequence).

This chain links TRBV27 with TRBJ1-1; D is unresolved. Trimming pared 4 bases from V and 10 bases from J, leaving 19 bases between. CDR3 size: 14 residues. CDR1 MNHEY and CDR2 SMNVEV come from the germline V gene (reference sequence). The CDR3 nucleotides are TGTGCCAGCAGTTCCCTAGGGATCGGTCTCCGAGCTTTCTTT. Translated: CASSSLGIGLRAFF.

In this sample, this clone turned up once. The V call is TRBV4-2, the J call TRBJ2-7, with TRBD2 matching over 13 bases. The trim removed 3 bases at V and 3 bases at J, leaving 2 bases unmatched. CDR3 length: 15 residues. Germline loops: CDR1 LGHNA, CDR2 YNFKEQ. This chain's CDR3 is CASSQGTSGVYEQYF. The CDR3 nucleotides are TGTGCCAGCAGCCAGGGGACTAGCGGGGTCTACGAGCAGTACTTC.

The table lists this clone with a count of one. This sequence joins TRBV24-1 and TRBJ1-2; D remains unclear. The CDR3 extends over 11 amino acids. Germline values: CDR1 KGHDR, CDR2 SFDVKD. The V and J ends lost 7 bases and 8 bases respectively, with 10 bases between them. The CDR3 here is CATRGQKGYTF. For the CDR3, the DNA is TGTGCCACCAGGGGTCAAAAGGGCTACACCTTC.

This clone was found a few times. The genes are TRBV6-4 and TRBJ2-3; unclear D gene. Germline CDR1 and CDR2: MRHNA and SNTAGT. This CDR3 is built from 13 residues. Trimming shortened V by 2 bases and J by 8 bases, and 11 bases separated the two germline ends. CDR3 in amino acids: CASSDGSSGTQYF. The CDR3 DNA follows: TGTGCCAGCAGTGACGGGTCTTCCGGTACGCAGTATTTT.

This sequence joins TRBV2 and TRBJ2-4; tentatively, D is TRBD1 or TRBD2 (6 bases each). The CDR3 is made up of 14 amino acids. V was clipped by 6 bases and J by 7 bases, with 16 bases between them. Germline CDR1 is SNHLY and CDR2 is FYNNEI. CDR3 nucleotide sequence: TGTGCCAGCAGCGGAGGAGGGGGAGAGAACATTCAGTACTTC. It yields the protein CASSGGGGENIQYF.

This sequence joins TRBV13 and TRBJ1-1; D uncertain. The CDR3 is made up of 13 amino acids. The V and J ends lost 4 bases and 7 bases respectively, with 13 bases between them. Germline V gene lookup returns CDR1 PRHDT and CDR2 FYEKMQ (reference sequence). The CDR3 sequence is CASSSMVLGEAFF. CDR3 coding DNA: TGTGCCAGCAGCTCAATGGTGTTGGGTGAAGCTTTCTTT.

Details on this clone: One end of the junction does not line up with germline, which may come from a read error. CDR3 loop: CASSVAGTGNQPQHF. The CDR3 DNA sequence: TGTGCCAGCAGCGTAGCCGGGACGGGAAATCAGCCCCAGCATTTT. The chain recombines TRBV7-9 with TRBJ1-5; D perhaps matches TRBD1 (5 bases). Germline V lookup: CDR1 SEHNR, CDR2 FQNEAQ (reference sequence). The CDR3 is 15 amino acids.

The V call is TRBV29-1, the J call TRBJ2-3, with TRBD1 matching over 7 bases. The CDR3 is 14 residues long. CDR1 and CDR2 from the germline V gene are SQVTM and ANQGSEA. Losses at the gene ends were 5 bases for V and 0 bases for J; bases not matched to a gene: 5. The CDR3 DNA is TGCAGCGTTCGGACAGGCGCTAGCACAGATACGCAGTATTTT. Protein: CSVRTGASTDTQYF.

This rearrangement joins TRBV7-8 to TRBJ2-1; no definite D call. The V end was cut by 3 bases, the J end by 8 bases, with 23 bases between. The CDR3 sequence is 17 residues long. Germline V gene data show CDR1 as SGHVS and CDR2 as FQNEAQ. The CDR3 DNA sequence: TGTGCCAGCAGCTTCTTTTCCACTCCAGCCATTTCGGATGAGCAGTTCTTC. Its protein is CASSFFSTPAISDEQFF.

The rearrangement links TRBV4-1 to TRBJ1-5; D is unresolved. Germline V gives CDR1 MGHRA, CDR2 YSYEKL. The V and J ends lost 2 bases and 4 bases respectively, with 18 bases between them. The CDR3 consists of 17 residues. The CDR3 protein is CASSQTHGEHFNQPQHF. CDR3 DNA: TGCGCCAGCAGCCAAACCCATGGAGAACACTTTAATCAGCCCCAGCATTTT.

The CDR3 is CASSQEIHFEKLFF. The CDR3 DNA sequence: TGTGCCAGCAGCCAAGAAATCCATTTTGAAAAACTGTTTTTT. The genes are TRBV4-2 and TRBJ1-4; D gene ambiguous. Deletions cut 0 bases from V and 7 bases from J, with 9 bases between. CDR1 LGHNA and CDR2 YNFKEQ come from the germline V gene. CDR3 length equals 14 residues.

CDR3 coding DNA: TGTGCCAGCAGCAAAACGACAGGCAACTATGGCTACACCTTC. Translated, it gives CASSKTTGNYGYTF. The V call is TRBV11-3, the J call TRBJ1-2, with a weak D call TRBD1 (6 bases). Germline V lookup: CDR1 SGHNT, CDR2 YENEEA. Trimming took off 5 bases at V and 2 bases at J, with 12 bases between the two ends. CDR3 length equals 14 residues.

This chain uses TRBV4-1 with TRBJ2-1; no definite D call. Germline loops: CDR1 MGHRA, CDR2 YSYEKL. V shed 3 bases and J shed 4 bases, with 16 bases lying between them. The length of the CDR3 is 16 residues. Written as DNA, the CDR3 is TGCGCCAGCAGCCATCTAACACGAACCCTATACAATGAGCAGTTCTTC. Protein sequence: CASSHLTRTLYNEQFF.

The CDR3 is CASSLRAEYSNQPQHF. In DNA, the CDR3 is TGTGCCAGCTCTCTGAGGGCAGAATATAGCAATCAGCCCCAGCATTTT. This sequence joins TRBV18 and TRBJ1-5; D unclear. Germline V gene lookup returns CDR1 KGHSH and CDR2 LQKENI. V was trimmed by 6 bases and J by 0 bases, leaving 15 bases between them. The CDR3 is 16 residues long.

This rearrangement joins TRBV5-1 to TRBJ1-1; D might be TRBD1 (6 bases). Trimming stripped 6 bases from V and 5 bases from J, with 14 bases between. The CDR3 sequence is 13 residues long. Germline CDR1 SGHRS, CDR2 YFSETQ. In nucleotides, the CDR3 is TGCGCCAGCACCTTCACAGGGAGGACTGAAGCTTTCTTT. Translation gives CASTFTGRTEAFF.

CDR3 DNA sequence: TGTGCCAGCAGGACAGGGGGCGGAGAACTGTTTTTT. This codes for CASRTGGGELFF. The rearrangement joins TRBV12-3 or TRBV12-4 to TRBJ1-4, with 10 bases identical to TRBD1. With 6 bases clipped from V and 12 bases from J, the junction kept 4 bases outside the gene matches. The CDR3 is made up of 12 amino acids.

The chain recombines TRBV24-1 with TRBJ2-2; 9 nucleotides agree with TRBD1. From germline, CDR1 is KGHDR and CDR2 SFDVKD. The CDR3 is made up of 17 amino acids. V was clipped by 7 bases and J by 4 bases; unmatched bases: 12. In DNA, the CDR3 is TGTGCCACCAGGGGCAACCGGGACAGGGACGGCACCGGGGAGCTGTTTTTT. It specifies CATRGNRDRDGTGELFF.

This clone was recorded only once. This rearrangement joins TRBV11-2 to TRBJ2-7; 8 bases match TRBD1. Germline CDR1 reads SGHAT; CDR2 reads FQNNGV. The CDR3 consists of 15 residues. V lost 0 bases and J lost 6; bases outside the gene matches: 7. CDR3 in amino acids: CASSLELGQDFEQYF. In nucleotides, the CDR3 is TGTGCCAGCAGCTTAGAATTGGGACAGGATTTCGAGCAGTACTTC.

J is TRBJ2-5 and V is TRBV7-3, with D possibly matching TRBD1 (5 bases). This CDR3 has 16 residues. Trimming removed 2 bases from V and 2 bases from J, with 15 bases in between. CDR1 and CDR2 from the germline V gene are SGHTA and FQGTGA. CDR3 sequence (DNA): TGTGCCAGCAGCTTAGGGTCTTCAGGGAAACAAGAGACCCAGTACTTC. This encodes CASSLGSSGKQETQYF.